These 25 T cell receptor beta chains share one sample of origin, sequenced in a study of blood T cell repertoires in COVID-19. TCRdb's table, derived via immunoSEQ multiplex PCR, lists solely in-frame clones and lacks some. The sample includes 300,000 to 450,000 clones, more than 75% seen only once; the top ten take approximately 1.2%. Sequenced material: PBMCs or T cells enriched from blood (not recorded which). These receptors all come from a man aged 25 to 45 who had recovered from COVID-19.

The rearrangement links TRBV7-9 to TRBJ1-5, with TRBD1 identical over 7 bases. Germline V gene sequence: CDR1 SEHNR, CDR2 FQNEAQ (reference sequence). The CDR3 contains 15 residues. J gave up 0 bases and V 5 bases, and 4 bases lay outside the gene matches. The CDR3 bases are TGTGCCAGCAGCCCCCAGGGGGATAGCAATCAGCCCCAGCATTTT. Its translation: CASSPQGDSNQPQHF.

The rearrangement links TRBV6-5 to TRBJ1-1, with D tentatively TRBD1 (6 bases). The CDR3 totals 12 residues. Germline V CDR1 and CDR2: MNHEY, SVGAGI. With 5 bases removed from V and 8 bases from J, the gap between germline ends came to 12 bases. Here the CDR3 reads CASSNHREEAFF. The CDR3 nucleotides read TGTGCCAGCAGTAACCACAGGGAAGAAGCTTTCTTT.

The chain recombines TRBV6-4 with TRBJ1-2; D possibly corresponds to TRBD1 (5 bases). The CDR3 runs 14 residues. Germline V lookup: CDR1 MRHNA, CDR2 SNTAGT. The V end lost 2 bases, the J end lost 4 bases, and 11 bases lay between the germline ends. The CDR3 spells CASSDGQGSYGYTF. The CDR3 DNA follows: TGTGCCAGCAGTGACGGGCAGGGAAGCTATGGCTACACCTTC.

For this clone: A read error may account for a junction end that differs from germline. V usage is TRBV20-1 and J usage is TRBJ1-2; TRBD1 agrees at 7 bases. The length of the CDR3 is 11 residues. From germline, CDR1 is DFQATT and CDR2 SNEGSKA (reference sequence). The CDR3 protein is CSARGRGQSNF. CDR3 nucleotide sequence: TGCAGTGCTAGAGGTCGGGGACAGAGCAACTTC.

V usage is TRBV4-2 and J usage is TRBJ1-3, with D possibly TRBD1 on 5 matching bases. Germline loops: CDR1 LGHNA, CDR2 YNFKEQ. The CDR3 loop spans 17 amino acids. Trimming took off 0 bases at V and 0 bases at J, with 12 bases between the two ends. The chain's CDR3 is CASSQERGGSSGNTIYF. Written as DNA, the CDR3 is TGTGCCAGCAGCCAAGAAAGGGGCGGGAGCTCTGGAAACACCATATATTTT.

The chain carries TRBV30 and TRBJ1-3; TRBD1 is a possible D gene (5 bases). Germline V CDR1 and CDR2: GTSNPN, SVGIG (reference sequence). The CDR3 extends over 14 amino acids. V lost 4 bases, J lost 0 bases, and 10 bases lay in between. CDR3 coding DNA: TGTGCCTGGAATCAGGGTTCCTCTGGAAACACCATATATTTT. Its translation: CAWNQGSSGNTIYF.

The chain couples TRBV15 to TRBJ1-4; 8 positions match TRBD1. Germline V gives CDR1 LNHNV, CDR2 YYDKDF (reference sequence). This CDR3 is built from 15 residues. Losses at the gene ends were 5 bases for V and 8 bases for J; bases not matched to a gene: 10. The CDR3 reads CATSVDRGRGEKLFF. The CDR3 DNA is TGTGCCACCAGCGTAGACAGGGGAAGAGGGGAAAAACTGTTTTTT.

The rearrangement joins TRBV29-1 to TRBJ1-6, with D unclear. Trimming took 1 base from V and 10 from J, leaving 11 bases between them. Germline lookup yields CDR1 SQVTM and CDR2 ANQGSEA. There are 13 residues in the CDR3. The CDR3 sequence is CSVEVLGGSPLHF. The CDR3 nucleotides read TGCAGCGTTGAAGTCTTGGGAGGCTCACCCCTCCACTTT.

The chain has TRBV6-5 and TRBJ1-3, with D unresolved. The germline V gene has CDR1 MNHEY and CDR2 SVGAGI. This CDR3 spans 13 amino acids. The germline V and J ends were trimmed by 8 bases and 0 bases, with 8 bases remaining between them. The CDR3 bases are TGTGCCAGCCTACCTGGCTCTGGAAACACCATATATTTT. This encodes CASLPGSGNTIYF.

The CDR3 loop reads CASKTNAGSGVPHNEQFF. The CDR3 DNA reads as TGTGCCAGTAAAACAAATGCGGGGAGCGGGGTTCCTCACAATGAGCAGTTCTTC. The chain recombines TRBV19 with TRBJ2-1; 7 bases are shared with TRBD2. The length of the CDR3 is 18 residues. Germline assignment: CDR1 LNHDA and CDR2 SQIVND (reference sequence). V gave up 7 bases and J gave up 5 bases; unmatched junction bases: 20.

The rearrangement joins TRBV30 to TRBJ1-5; 7 bases are a match to TRBD1. V trimming: 0 bases; J trimming: 2 bases; junction bases outside the gene matches: 10. The CDR3 is made up of 17 amino acids. CDR1 is GTSNPN, CDR2 SVGIG, per germline (reference sequence). The CDR3 nucleotides read TGTGCCTGGAGTGTACGAGGGGGCCTAGTGGGCAATCAGCCCCAGCATTTT. Translating it yields CAWSVRGGLVGNQPQHF. Combining the CDR3 with reference TRBV30 and TRBJ1-5 gives the whole variable domain SQTIHQWPATLVQPVGSPLSLECTVEGTSNPNLYWYRQAAGRGLQLLFYSVGIGQISSEVPQNLSASRPQDRQFILSSKKLLLSDSGFYLCAWSVRGGLVGNQPQHFGDGTRLSIL.

The chain joins TRBV25-1 to TRBJ2-3; TRBD1 aligns across 9 bases. CDR3 length: 16 residues. V shed 5 bases, J shed 2 bases, and the junction held 8 bases outside the gene matches. Germline CDR1 is MGHDK and CDR2 is SYGVNS. The CDR3 loop reads CASSSLGDRVTDTQYF. The DNA for the CDR3 is TGTGCCAGCAGTTCCCTGGGGGACAGGGTCACAGATACGCAGTATTTT.

This rearrangement joins TRBV7-2 to TRBJ1-2, with D possibly matching TRBD1 (6 bases). Trimming stripped 6 bases from V and 0 bases from J, with 17 bases between. The CDR3 spans 16 residues. Germline V gene sequence: CDR1 SGHTA, CDR2 FQGNSA. The CDR3 reads CASRRGGGGTNYGYTF. DNA for the CDR3: TGTGCCAGCAGGCGAGGGGGGGGCGGTACTAACTATGGCTACACCTTC.

The V gene is TRBV11-2, the J gene TRBJ2-7, with no clear D. This CDR3 is built from 14 residues. V dropped 1 base and J dropped 6 bases, with 13 bases sitting between them. CDR1 and CDR2 (germline): SGHAT, FQNNGV. CDR3 protein: CASSLVSQVGEQYF. The DNA of the CDR3 is TGTGCCAGCAGCTTAGTTTCCCAGGTGGGCGAGCAGTACTTC. Full variable domain (outside the CDR3, taken from reference TRBV11-2 and TRBJ2-7): EAGVAQSPRYKIIEKRQSVAFWCNPISGHATLYWYQQILGQGPKLLIQFQNNGVVDDSQLPKDRFSAERLKGVDSTLKIQPAKLEDSAVYLCASSLVSQVGEQYFGPGTRLTVT.

The CDR3 nucleotides are TGCGCCAGCAGCTTGGAGACAGCTTATGGCTACACCTTC. Amino acid sequence: CASSLETAYGYTF. The gene calls are TRBV5-1 and TRBJ1-2, with D possibly being TRBD1 (5 bases). V shed 0 bases and J shed 5 bases, with 8 bases lying between them. This CDR3 is 13 amino acids long. CDR1 and CDR2 (germline): SGHRS, YFSETQ.

The chain combines TRBV6-1 with TRBJ2-3; 10 nucleotides agree with TRBD1. CDR1 MNHNS and CDR2 SASEGT come from the germline V gene. J gave up 4 bases and V 4 bases, and 11 bases lay outside the gene matches. This CDR3 is built from 17 residues. The CDR3 spells CASSALRDRGDSDTQYF. CDR3 DNA: TGTGCCAGCAGTGCGCTCCGGGACAGGGGAGATTCAGATACGCAGTATTTT.

This clone showed up just a few times. This sequence joins TRBV12-3 or TRBV12-4 and TRBJ2-1; D unresolved. The CDR3 runs 11 residues. The V end lost 6 bases, the J end lost 9 bases, and 9 bases lay between the germline ends. The CDR3 sequence: CASRLIGEQFF. Here the CDR3 DNA reads TGTGCCAGCAGACTTATCGGTGAGCAGTTCTTC.

The table lists this clone with a count of one. The J gene is TRBJ2-2, the V gene TRBV19, with 7 bases identical to TRBD1. V lost 1 base to trimming and J lost 4 bases; unmatched junction nucleotides: 0. CDR1 LNHDA and CDR2 SQIVND come from the germline V gene (reference sequence). There are 14 residues in the CDR3. The CDR3 DNA reads TGTGCCAGTAGTATAGGACAGGGCACCGGGGAGCTGTTTTTT. It codes for CASSIGQGTGELFF. Filled out from reference TRBV19 and TRBJ2-2, the complete variable domain reads DGGITQSPKYLFRKEGQNVTLSCEQNLNHDAMYWYRQDPGQGLRLIYYSQIVNDFQKGDIAEGYSVSREKKESFPLTVTSAQKNPTAFYLCASSIGQGTGELFFGEGSRLTVL.

The chain couples TRBV18 to TRBJ1-2; no firm D call. CDR3 length: 14 residues. Germline CDR1 is KGHSH and CDR2 is LQKENI. V was clipped by 2 bases and J by 7 bases, with 14 bases between them. CDR3 sequence reads: CASSPSPTEGGYTF. As DNA, the CDR3 is TGTGCCAGCTCACCAAGTCCTACAGAGGGTGGCTACACCTTC.

This clone has more than one count but fewer than ten. The chain combines TRBV6-2 or TRBV6-3 with TRBJ2-2, with TRBD1 matching over 8 bases. J gave up 3 bases and V 3 bases, and 9 bases lay outside the gene matches. Germline V gene data show CDR1 as MNHEY and CDR2 as SVGEGT. The CDR3 is made up of 17 amino acids. The CDR3 loop is CASSYSLGTGDTGELFF. CDR3 coding DNA: TGTGCCAGCAGTTATTCTCTGGGGACAGGAGACACCGGGGAGCTGTTTTTT.

The chain joins TRBV19 to TRBJ1-5, with TRBD1 as a possible D gene (5 bases). Per the germline V gene, CDR1 is LNHDA and CDR2 is SQIVND (reference sequence). This CDR3 contains 16 residues. The ends were cut back, 3 bases at V and 2 bases at J, with 14 bases in the middle. In DNA, the CDR3 is TGTGCCAGTAGTATCCAGGGCTCGGGGGGCAATCAGCCCCAGCATTTT. Its protein is CASSIQGSGGNQPQHF. Complete variable domain (other parts from reference TRBV19 and TRBJ1-5): DGGITQSPKYLFRKEGQNVTLSCEQNLNHDAMYWYRQDPGQGLRLIYYSQIVNDFQKGDIAEGYSVSREKKESFPLTVTSAQKNPTAFYLCASSIQGSGGNQPQHFGDGTRLSIL.

The rearrangement links TRBV3-1 (or the pseudogene TRBV3-2) to TRBJ2-3; TRBD2 matches 7 bases. Trimming took 4 bases from V and 1 from J; bases not matched to a gene: 5. Germline V gives CDR1 LGHDT, CDR2 YNNKEL (reference sequence). The CDR3 length is 15 residues. CDR3 bases: TGTGCCAGCAGCCTCCTGAGCGGGGGCACAGATACGCAGTATTTT. This translates into CASSLLSGGTDTQYF.

The rearrangement links TRBV25-1 to TRBJ1-6; weak D call: TRBD1 (6 bases). The germline CDR1 and CDR2 sequences are MGHDK and SYGVNS. CDR3 size: 17 residues. The V end was cut by 3 bases, the J end by 3 bases, with 15 bases between. CDR3 loop: CASSDWEGVLYNSPLHF. The DNA for the CDR3 is TGTGCCAGCAGTGACTGGGAGGGGGTTCTCTATAATTCACCCCTCCACTTT. Filled out from reference TRBV25-1 and TRBJ1-6, the complete variable domain reads EADIYQTPRYLVIGTGKKITLECSQTMGHDKMYWYQQDPGMELHLIHYSYGVNSTEKGDLSSESTVSRIRTEHFPLTLESARPSHTSQYLCASSDWEGVLYNSPLHFGNGTRLTVT.

The V call is TRBV18, the J call TRBJ1-4; D is unclear. Germline V gene lookup returns CDR1 KGHSH and CDR2 LQKENI. The CDR3 loop spans 15 amino acids. V dropped 1 base and J dropped 0 bases, with 6 bases sitting between them. CDR3: CASSPQLATNEKLFF. As DNA, the CDR3 is TGTGCCAGCTCACCACAGCTGGCAACTAATGAAAAACTGTTTTTT.

The V call is TRBV2, the J call TRBJ2-3, with D unresolved. The CDR3 is 14 residues long. V shed 2 bases and J shed 1 base, with 7 bases lying between them. Germline V CDR1 and CDR2: SNHLY, FYNNEI. CDR3 sequence: CASSEFSGTDTQYF. CDR3 bases: TGTGCCAGCAGTGAATTTTCTGGCACAGATACGCAGTATTTT.